This TCR beta chain originates from a study of control samples from healthy donors and cancer patients. V trimming: 5 bases; J trimming: 1 base; junction bases outside the gene matches: 3. The CDR3 spans 16 residues. The germline V gene has CDR1 MDHEN and CDR2 SYDVKM. The data were produced by immunoSEQ multiplex PCR, yet TCRdb's version contains in-frame clones alone and is incomplete. There are roughly 370,000 clones in the sample; about nine tenths occur only once, and about 6.3% lies in the top ten. The chain combines TRBV28 with TRBJ2-2; TRBD1 matches at 11 bases. This sequence originates from a man aged 40-49 years with head and neck cancer. The sequenced sample consisted of PBMCs. CDR3 sequence: CASSPGTGGNTGELFF. The CDR3 bases are TGTGCCAGCAGTCCCGGGACAGGGGGGAACACCGGGGAGCTGTTTTTT.